This T cell receptor (beta chain) is drawn from a study of blood T cell repertoires in COVID-19. This table comes from immunoSEQ multiplex PCR, and its TCRdb copy is limited to in-frame clones, with some not included. The data show about 44,000 clones, with 87% seen just once and approximately 4.7% held by the top ten. This receptor was taken from a human donor in a cohort sampled during active COVID-19. Sequencing was carried out using peripheral blood.

The DNA for the CDR3 is TGTGCCAGCAGCTTGGGGACAGGGTTAACCTTTCAGGAGACCCAGTACTTC. Translating gives CASSLGTGLTFQETQYF. This sequence joins TRBV5-6 and TRBJ2-5; 8 bases line up with TRBD1. The trim removed 0 bases at V and 5 bases at J, leaving 12 bases unmatched. The germline V gene has CDR1 SGHDT and CDR2 YYEEEE. The CDR3 sequence is 17 residues long.